The 21 T cell receptor beta chains below come from one sample, sequenced in a study of shared clonotypes between healthy human individuals. Sequencing used immunoSEQ multiplex PCR; TCRdb keeps in-frame clones, though not all of them. This sample has millions of clones, with about 93% found just once. Naive-designated CD8 cells lacked CD45RO, were positively enriched for CCR7, and omitted terminally differentiated effector memory CD45RA+ cells. Sequenced input: naive CD8+ T cells from PBMCs. The receptors shown here come from a man aged 18 to 29 in good health. Some clones in this sample may be carry-over from other donors' samples.

This chain links TRBV2 with TRBJ1-1, with no clear D. From germline, CDR1 is SNHLY and CDR2 FYNNEI. V lost 3 bases to trimming and J lost 0 bases, with 14 bases between them. The CDR3 length is 16 residues. CDR3 coding DNA: TGTGCCAGCAGTGAGCCCCGGACCCAACTGAACACTGAAGCTTTCTTT. Translation: CASSEPRTQLNTEAFF.

The J gene is TRBJ2-7, the V gene TRBV7-6; the match to TRBD2 covers 9 bases. With V trimmed by 2 bases and J by 3 bases, 8 bases remained unmatched. Germline-derived CDR1 and CDR2 are SGHVS and FNYEAQ. CDR3 length: 16 residues. Here the CDR3 reads CASSLKSSGKGYEQYF. CDR3 nucleotide sequence: TGTGCCAGCAGCTTAAAATCTAGCGGGAAGGGCTACGAGCAGTACTTC.

This chain links TRBV5-1 with TRBJ2-5; D uncertain. The CDR3 sequence is 13 residues long. From germline, CDR1 is SGHRS and CDR2 YFSETQ. With 5 bases removed from V and 2 bases from J, the gap between germline ends came to 10 bases. The CDR3 DNA sequence: TGCGCCAGCAGTTCGGAGTTGCAAGAGACCCAGTACTTC. Its protein product is CASSSELQETQYF.

The rearrangement uses TRBV4-1 and TRBJ2-7; 9 bases are shared with TRBD1. Germline lookup yields CDR1 MGHRA and CDR2 YSYEKL. The CDR3 length is 14 residues. V was clipped by 5 bases and J by 2 bases; unmatched bases: 4. The CDR3 DNA is TGCGCCAGCAGCGCAGGGACAGGGACCTACGAGCAGTACTTC. It codes for CASSAGTGTYEQYF.

V usage is TRBV27 and J usage is TRBJ2-1; 9 positions agree with TRBD1. Trimming cost V 8 bases and J 2 bases; bases outside gene matches: 10. The CDR3 runs to 16 residues. Germline assignment: CDR1 MNHEY and CDR2 SMNVEV (reference sequence). Written as DNA, the CDR3 is TGTGCCAGCGCCGACAGGGGGAGTACGCCCTACAATGAGCAGTTCTTC. This translates into CASADRGSTPYNEQFF.

The chain recombines TRBV7-3 with TRBJ2-2, with TRBD2 matching 12 bases. Germline values: CDR1 SGHTA, CDR2 FQGTGA. The CDR3 has 16 residues. Trimming cost V 3 bases and J 5 bases; bases outside gene matches: 4. CDR3: CASSFPTSGSTGELFF. Here the CDR3 DNA reads TGTGCCAGCAGCTTCCCGACTAGCGGGAGTACCGGGGAGCTGTTTTTT. Looking up the rest from reference TRBV7-3 and TRBJ2-2 gives the full variable domain: GAGVSQTPSNKVTEKGKYVELRCDPISGHTALYWYRQSLGQGPEFLIYFQGTGAADDSGLPNDRFFAVRPEGSVSTLKIQRTERGDSAVYLCASSFPTSGSTGELFFGEGSRLTVL.

This clone was seen only a few times. This rearrangement joins TRBV27 to TRBJ2-1, with D perhaps matching TRBD2 (5 bases). This CDR3 has 15 residues. Per the germline V gene, CDR1 is MNHEY and CDR2 is SMNVEV (reference sequence). The V end was cut by 4 bases, the J end by 2 bases, with 12 bases between. The CDR3 is CASSSDPGAYNEQFF. CDR3 coding DNA: TGTGCCAGCAGTTCAGATCCCGGGGCCTACAATGAGCAGTTCTTC.

The rearrangement joins TRBV27 to TRBJ2-2, with a weak D call TRBD2 (5 bases). CDR3 length: 14 residues. Looked up from germline, CDR1 is MNHEY and CDR2 is SMNVEV (reference sequence). V was trimmed by 1 base and J by 7 bases, leaving 10 bases between them. CDR3 in amino acids: CASSLLGRGGELFF. CDR3 coding DNA: TGTGCCAGCAGTTTATTAGGACGGGGCGGGGAGCTGTTTTTT.

The rearrangement uses TRBV10-3 and TRBJ1-5; D not certain. This CDR3 is 11 amino acids long. Germline V gene sequence: CDR1 ENHRY, CDR2 SYGVKD. Trimming removed 9 bases from V and 5 bases from J, with 8 bases in between. The CDR3: CAMGRDQPQHF. CDR3 bases: TGTGCCATGGGGAGGGATCAGCCCCAGCATTTT.

This chain joins TRBV11-2 and TRBJ1-2; D possibly corresponds to TRBD1 (5 bases). From germline, CDR1 is SGHAT and CDR2 FQNNGV. The CDR3 extends over 16 amino acids. The ends were cut back, 1 base at V and 2 bases at J, with 14 bases in the middle. The CDR3 DNA is TGTGCCAGCAGCTTAGCTGTTAGGGGACCAAACTATGGCTACACCTTC. This gives the protein CASSLAVRGPNYGYTF.

The chain is built from TRBV7-6 and TRBJ1-1; D is perhaps TRBD1 (5 bases). Trimming left V 5 bases short and J 0 bases short, with 10 bases between. Germline assignment: CDR1 SGHVS and CDR2 FNYEAQ. CDR3 length equals 14 residues. This CDR3 is CASSPRQLNTEAFF. The CDR3 region has the DNA TGTGCCAGCAGCCCCCGACAGTTGAACACTGAAGCTTTCTTT.

The V gene is TRBV7-9, the J gene TRBJ1-1; TRBD1 matches 10 bases. This CDR3 comprises 13 residues. The ends lost 1 base at V and 12 bases at J; junction bases unmatched: 5. Germline loops: CDR1 SEHNR, CDR2 FQNEAQ (reference sequence). The CDR3: CASSLGGQGIPFF. For the CDR3, the DNA is TGTGCCAGCAGCTTAGGGGGACAGGGGATTCCTTTCTTT.

The chain has TRBV25-1 and TRBJ1-2, with TRBD1 as a possible D gene (6 bases). The CDR3 loop spans 14 amino acids. Germline lookup yields CDR1 MGHDK and CDR2 SYGVNS. V lost 3 bases to trimming and J lost 6 bases, with 14 bases between them. Written as DNA, the CDR3 is TGTGCCAGCAGTGAGTTAGGGGGGGCGGATGGCTACACCTTC. Its protein product is CASSELGGADGYTF.

The chain links TRBV27 to TRBJ2-7; the D gene is possibly TRBD2 (5 bases). Germline lookup yields CDR1 MNHEY and CDR2 SMNVEV (reference sequence). This CDR3 spans 13 amino acids. The V end lost 6 bases, the J end lost 3 bases, and 12 bases lay between the germline ends. CDR3 loop: CASRGFAGYEQYF. The CDR3 region has the DNA TGTGCCAGCAGAGGGTTCGCGGGCTACGAGCAGTACTTC.

Only one count was recorded for this clone. J is TRBJ2-5 and V is TRBV7-8, with 8 positions matching TRBD1. This CDR3 has 15 amino acids. The V gene's germline CDR1 is SGHVS and CDR2 FQNEAQ. The ends lost 7 bases at V and 4 bases at J; junction bases unmatched: 11. The CDR3: CASTPTGTGGETQYF. CDR3 sequence (DNA): TGTGCCAGCACTCCTACGGGGACAGGCGGAGAGACCCAGTACTTC.

As for this clone: Different DNA sequences within this sample yield the same CDR3. The chain carries TRBV4-1 and TRBJ2-5; D unresolved. This CDR3 contains 13 residues. Looked up from germline, CDR1 is MGHRA and CDR2 is YSYEKL. V was cut by 4 bases and J by 5 bases, with 11 bases left in between. The CDR3 region has the DNA TGCGCCAGCAGCCTAACCCGTCGGGAGACCCAGTACTTC. Amino acid sequence: CASSLTRRETQYF.

V is TRBV7-6 and J is TRBJ1-5; D possibly corresponds to TRBD1 (6 bases). The CDR3 is 14 residues long. In germline, CDR1 is SGHVS, CDR2 FNYEAQ. Trimming stripped 1 base from V and 8 bases from J, with 12 bases between. The CDR3 loop is CASSLVGGQEPQHF. Here the CDR3 DNA reads TGTGCCAGCAGCTTAGTTGGGGGGCAGGAGCCCCAGCATTTT. Full variable domain (rest looked up from reference TRBV7-6 and TRBJ1-5): GAGVSQSPRYKVTKRGQDVALRCDPISGHVSLYWYRQALGQGPEFLTYFNYEAQQDKSGLPNDRFSAERPEGSISTLTIQRTEQRDSAMYRCASSLVGGQEPQHFGDGTRLSIL.

The V and J genes are TRBV11-2 and TRBJ2-5; 9 bases map to TRBD2. J was trimmed by 5 bases and V by 5 bases; bases with no gene match: 12. Germline loops: CDR1 SGHAT, CDR2 FQNNGV. The CDR3 length is 16 residues. In DNA, the CDR3 is TGTGCCAGCAGCGAGACTAGCGGCCCCGCCGGTGAGACCCAGTACTTC. Its translation is CASSETSGPAGETQYF.

The chain is built from TRBV10-3 and TRBJ2-7; 8 positions agree with TRBD1. Per the germline V gene, CDR1 is ENHRY and CDR2 is SYGVKD. The CDR3 runs to 15 residues. V trimming: 7 bases; J trimming: 2 bases; junction bases outside the gene matches: 10. CDR3 region: CAITKEDRVPYEQYF. The CDR3 DNA sequence: TGTGCCATCACCAAGGAGGACAGGGTACCCTACGAGCAGTACTTC.

The chain couples TRBV7-9 to TRBJ1-4, with 10 bases aligning to TRBD1. This CDR3 spans 16 amino acids. Trimming removed 5 bases from V and 8 bases from J; junction bases left unmatched: 11. The V gene's germline CDR1 is SEHNR and CDR2 FQNEAQ (reference sequence). The CDR3 here is CASSQNRDRGFEKLFF. The CDR3, as DNA: TGTGCCAGCAGCCAAAACCGGGACAGGGGATTCGAAAAACTGTTTTTT.

This clone was detected only a few times. This chain links TRBV9 with TRBJ1-5; TRBD1 is a possible D gene (5 bases). Germline V gene lookup returns CDR1 SGDLS and CDR2 YYNGEE. The CDR3 is made up of 15 amino acids. The germline V and J ends were trimmed by 0 bases and 3 bases, with 10 bases remaining between them. The CDR3 is CASSVGGDFNQPQHF. The CDR3, as DNA: TGTGCCAGCAGCGTAGGAGGGGACTTCAATCAGCCCCAGCATTTT.